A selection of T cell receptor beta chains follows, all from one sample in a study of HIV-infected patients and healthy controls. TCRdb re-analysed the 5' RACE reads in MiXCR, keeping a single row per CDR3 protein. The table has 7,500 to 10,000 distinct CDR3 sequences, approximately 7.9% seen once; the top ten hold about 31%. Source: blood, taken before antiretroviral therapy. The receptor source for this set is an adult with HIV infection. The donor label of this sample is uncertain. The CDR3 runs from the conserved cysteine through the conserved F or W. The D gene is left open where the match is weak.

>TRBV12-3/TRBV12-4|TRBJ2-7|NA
CASSLKGQGASYEQYF
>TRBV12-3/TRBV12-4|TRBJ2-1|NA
CASSGGTTRQFF
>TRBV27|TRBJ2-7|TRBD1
CASSFKGGGYEQYF
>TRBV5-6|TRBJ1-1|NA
CASSSLRVMNTEAFF
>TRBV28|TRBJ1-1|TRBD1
CASRRTGAYTEAFF
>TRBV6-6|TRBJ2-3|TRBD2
CASRGGSLTDTQYF
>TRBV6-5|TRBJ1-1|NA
CASSYLPPSRGVEAFF
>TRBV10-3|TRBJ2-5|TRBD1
CATNSGQGIQTQYF
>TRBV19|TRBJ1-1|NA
CASSTAVMNTEAFF
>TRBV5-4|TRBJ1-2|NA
CASSLGRTGYTF
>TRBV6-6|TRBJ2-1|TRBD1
CASSPRQGADEQFF
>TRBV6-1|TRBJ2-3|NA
CASSESSRYPRDTQYF
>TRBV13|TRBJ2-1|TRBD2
CASSDETSGRALRDEQFF
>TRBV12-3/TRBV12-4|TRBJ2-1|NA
CASSLGNEQFF
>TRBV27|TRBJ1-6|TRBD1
CATLRDSNSPLHF
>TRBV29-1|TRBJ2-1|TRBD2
CSVGAGERGEQFF
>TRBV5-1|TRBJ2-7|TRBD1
CASSLGGWDRPNYEQYF
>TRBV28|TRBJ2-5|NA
CASTRRGPQETQYF
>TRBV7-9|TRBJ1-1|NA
CASSFGSMNTEAFF
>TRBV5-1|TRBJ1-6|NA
CASRGAQGRGSPLHF
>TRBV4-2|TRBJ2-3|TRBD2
CASSQVQPAGGADTQYF
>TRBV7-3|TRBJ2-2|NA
CASSLKGGGLWNTGELFF
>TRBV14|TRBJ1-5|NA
CASSQGGNSNQPQHF
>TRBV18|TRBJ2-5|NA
CASSPTQQETQYF
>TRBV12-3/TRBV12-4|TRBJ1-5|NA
CASSFQHQPQHF
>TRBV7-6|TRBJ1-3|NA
CASSLDVQDSNTIYF
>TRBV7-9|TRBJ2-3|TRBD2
CASSLRGGGDTQYF
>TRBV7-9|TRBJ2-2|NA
CASSLDPAGELFF
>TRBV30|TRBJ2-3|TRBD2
CAWSKRLAGGSTDTQYF
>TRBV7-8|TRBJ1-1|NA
CASSNLPGQGNTEAFF
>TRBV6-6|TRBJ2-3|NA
CASSYRGQIDTQYF
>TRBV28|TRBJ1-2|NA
CASSLVSGINYGYTF
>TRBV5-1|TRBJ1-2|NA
CASSLGDNHGYTF
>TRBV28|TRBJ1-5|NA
CASNQPQHF
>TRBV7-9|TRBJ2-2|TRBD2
CASSPSSGGYTGELFF
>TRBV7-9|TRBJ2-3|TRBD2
CASSPRLAGGQDTQYF
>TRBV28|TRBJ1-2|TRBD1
CASSLTPGQGAGYTF
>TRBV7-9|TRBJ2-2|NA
CASSFAGDTGELFF
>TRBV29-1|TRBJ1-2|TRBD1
CSVELGRGQNGYTF
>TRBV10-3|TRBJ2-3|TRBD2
CAISAGAGGLTDTQYF
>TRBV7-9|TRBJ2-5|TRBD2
CASSPSGGQETQYF
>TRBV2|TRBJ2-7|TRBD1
CASSEGGTGSSYEQYF
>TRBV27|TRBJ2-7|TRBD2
CASSGLAGSREQYF
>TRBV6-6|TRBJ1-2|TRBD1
CASSFRDSYGYTF
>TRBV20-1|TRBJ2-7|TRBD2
CSATKAGVAGGEQYF
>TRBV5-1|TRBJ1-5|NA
CASSLGTDFGPQHF
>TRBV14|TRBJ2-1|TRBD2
CASSPGLAANEQFF
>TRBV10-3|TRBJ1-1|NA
CAISDGRRNTEAFF
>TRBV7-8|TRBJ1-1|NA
CASSLGPGRGTEAFF
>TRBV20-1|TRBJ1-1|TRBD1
CSARLQGSNTEAFF